This entry lists 21 T cell receptor beta chains sequenced from one sample in a study of low-dose radiotherapy and immunotherapy resistance in tumors. Sample time point: after trial treatment. Specified treatment: LDRT plus nivolumab, ipilimumab, low-dose cyclophosphamide and aspirin (RACIN trial). TCR amplification ran approximately 22 PCR cycles using constant-region and V-primer adapter primers. From the reads, TCRdb called clonotypes with MiXCR, one entry per CDR3 protein. This sample has roughly 50,000 distinct CDR3 sequences; approximately 35% occur once, and the top ten carry under 8.5%. The sequenced sample was PBMCs, obtained after low-dose radiotherapy plus immunotherapy. Receptors originate from a male donor with rectosigmoid adenocarcinoma.

The V call is TRBV5-1, the J call TRBJ2-1; D is unresolved. V lost 0 bases and J 10 bases, leaving 23 bases between the germline ends. The CDR3 totals 17 residues. CDR1 SGHRS and CDR2 YFSETQ come from the germline V gene. This CDR3 reads CASSLVGSSHIGREQFF. Here the CDR3 DNA reads TGCGCCAGCAGCTTGGTCGGCAGCTCACATATAGGTCGAGAGCAGTTCTTC.

This clonotype showed up just a few times. V is TRBV12-3 or TRBV12-4 and J is TRBJ2-1, with 8 bases fitting TRBD2. The V segment lost 6 bases and the J segment 5 bases; nucleotides outside the gene matches: 12. This CDR3 is 16 amino acids long. In DNA, the CDR3 is TGTGCCAGCAGCCTCGGGATAGCGGGAATACACAATGAGCAGTTCTTC. Its protein is CASSLGIAGIHNEQFF.

This clonotype was observed a handful of times. This chain uses TRBV5-4 with TRBJ2-5; 8 bases fit TRBD1. This CDR3 spans 18 amino acids. With V trimmed by 4 bases and J by 2 bases, 16 bases remained unmatched. Looked up from germline, CDR1 is SGHNT and CDR2 is YYREEE (reference sequence). The CDR3 protein is CASSRGQGTLRGQETQYF. CDR3 nucleotide sequence: TGTGCCAGCAGCCGTGGACAGGGAACCCTTCGGGGGCAAGAGACCCAGTACTTC.

There are many counts of this clonotype. The rearrangement uses TRBV7-2 and TRBJ2-3; D might be TRBD1 or TRBD2, each matching 6 bases. The CDR3 is 17 amino acids. Germline V gene lookup returns CDR1 SGHTA and CDR2 FQGNSA. V was cut by 3 bases and J by 0 bases, with 16 bases left in between. DNA for the CDR3: TGTGCCAGCAGCTTGGGGGGCTGGTCTACTAGCACAGATACGCAGTATTTT. Its protein product is CASSLGGWSTSTDTQYF. Combining the CDR3 with reference TRBV7-2 and TRBJ2-3 gives the whole variable domain GAGVSQSPSNKVTEKGKDVELRCDPISGHTALYWYRQSLGQGLEFLIYFQGNSAPDKSGLPSDRFSAERTGGSVSTLTIQRTQQEDSAVYLCASSLGGWSTSTDTQYFGPGTRLTVL.

The CDR3 coding sequence is TGTGCCAGCACCAAGGACAGAGCCTACGAGCAGTACTTC. Protein product: CASTKDRAYEQYF. V is TRBV7-2 and J is TRBJ2-7, with D possibly matching TRBD1 (6 bases). Per germline, CDR1 SGHTA and CDR2 FQGNSA. The CDR3 is made up of 13 amino acids. Trimming took 7 bases from V and 2 from J, leaving 12 bases between them.

This clonotype showed up many times. At one boundary the junction diverges from the germline segment, which might be a read error. The chain combines TRBV3-1 with TRBJ2-7, with a possible D match to TRBD1 (6 bases). The CDR3 runs 11 residues. Germline V CDR1 and CDR2: LGHDT, YNNKEL (reference sequence). The CDR3 DNA is TGTGCCAGCAGCCTCCAGGGGCCGCCGGTCTTC. It yields the protein CASSLQGPPVF.

This clonotype was recorded at least ten times. The chain joins TRBV7-9 to TRBJ1-1, with D perhaps TRBD1 (5 bases). CDR1 is SEHNR and CDR2 is FQNEAQ in the germline V gene (reference sequence). V dropped 2 bases and J dropped 6 bases, with 16 bases sitting between them. The CDR3 spans 15 residues. CDR3: CASSLRGGAKAEAFF. The CDR3 DNA reads TGTGCCAGCAGCTTACGGGGTGGGGCGAAGGCTGAAGCTTTCTTT. Complete variable domain (other parts from reference TRBV7-9 and TRBJ1-1): DTGVSQNPRHKITKRGQNVTFRCDPISEHNRLYWYRQTLGQGPEFLTYFQNEAQLEKSRLLSDRFSAERPKGSFSTLEIQRTEQGDSAMYLCASSLRGGAKAEAFFGQGTRLTVV.

Worth noting for this clonotype: With only one base between it and a far larger clone, this is likely a read error. The chain uses TRBV7-6 and TRBJ2-5, with 9 nucleotides matching TRBD1. With 5 bases clipped from V and 3 bases from J, the junction kept 10 bases outside the gene matches. The germline gives CDR1 SGHVS, CDR2 FNYEAQ. There are 16 residues in the CDR3. CDR3 bases: TGTGCCAGCAGCCTAGGGTGGGACAGGGAAAAAGAGACCCAGTACTTC. Translated, it gives CASSLGWDREKETQYF.

This clonotype was counted many times. The genes are TRBV4-3 and TRBJ1-6, with 8 bases lining up with TRBD1. Germline V gene data show CDR1 as LGHNA and CDR2 as YSLEER. V lost 3 bases, J lost 9 bases, and 10 bases stayed unmatched. The length of the CDR3 is 16 residues. CDR3 DNA sequence: TGCGCCAGCAGCCAGAGACAGGGGCACCTGGGTTCACCCCTCCACTTT. This sequence encodes CASSQRQGHLGSPLHF.

This clonotype was counted ten times or more. The chain carries TRBV27 and TRBJ2-1; TRBD1 matches at 8 bases. The CDR3 has 15 residues. Germline CDR1 is MNHEY and CDR2 is SMNVEV (reference sequence). V lost 5 bases, J lost 2 bases, and 5 bases stayed unmatched. The DNA for the CDR3 is TGTGCCAGCAGTGGACCGGGACAGGCCTACAATGAGCAGTTCTTC. Amino acids: CASSGPGQAYNEQFF.

On this clonotype: A read error likely explains this, since a far larger clone differs by one base. The V call is TRBV28, the J call TRBJ2-1, with 8 bases fitting TRBD2. Germline trimming cut 6 bases from V and 10 bases from J; bases unmatched to any gene: 8. The germline V gene encodes CDR1 MDHEN and CDR2 SYDVKM. The CDR3 contains 13 residues. Here the CDR3 DNA reads TGTGCCAGCAGGTTCGGGAGGGGCTACGAGCAGTTCTTC. Its translation: CASRFGRGYEQFF.

The chain uses TRBV5-6 and TRBJ2-3; D gene unclear. CDR1 and CDR2 from the germline V gene are SGHDT and YYEEEE. CDR3 length equals 16 residues. Trimming removed 4 bases from V and 0 bases from J, with 15 bases in between. CDR3 coding DNA: TGTGCCAGCAGCGCCTTTGAGCGCACAAGCACAGATACGCAGTATTTT. Protein product: CASSAFERTSTDTQYF.

This clonotype was observed at least ten times. This sequence joins TRBV7-2 and TRBJ2-5, with a possible D match to TRBD1 (6 bases). Between the trimmed V and J ends, which lost 3 bases and 4 bases, there was a span of 12 bases. The CDR3 has 14 amino acids. CDR1 SGHTA and CDR2 FQGNSA come from the germline V gene. The CDR3 loop is CASSFTGRVETQYF. CDR3 nucleotides: TGTGCCAGCAGCTTTACAGGGCGGGTAGAGACCCAGTACTTC.

Concerning this clonotype: A far bigger clonotype differs at one base, so this is likely a read error. CDR3 in DNA: TGTGCCAGCTGCTTGGTTTTGACCGGGGAGCTGTTTTTT. Protein product: CASCLVLTGELFF. The chain is built from TRBV5-3 and TRBJ2-2, with unresolved D. TRBV5-3 is assigned to the ORF class and has an uncertain function. V was pared by 8 bases and J by 5 bases, with 13 bases between. The CDR3 extends over 13 amino acids.

This clonotype was counted between two and nine times. The chain links TRBV6-2 or TRBV6-3 to TRBJ1-5; D may be TRBD1 (5 bases). Looked up from germline, CDR1 is MNHEY and CDR2 is SVGEGT. The CDR3 extends over 13 amino acids. V lost 6 bases and J lost 6, with 12 bases in between. CDR3 protein: CASRGRMGQPQHF. CDR3 DNA: TGTGCCAGCAGGGGGCGGATGGGTCAGCCCCAGCATTTT.

This clonotype appeared many times. The CDR3 loop is CASSAPTTAQYF. DNA of the CDR3: TGTGCCAGCAGTGCCCCCACGACGGCCCAGTACTTC. The V and J genes are TRBV28 and TRBJ2-5; D remains unclear. Trimming left V 5 bases short and J 9 bases short, with 13 bases between. The CDR3 runs to 12 residues. The germline CDR1 and CDR2 sequences are MDHEN and SYDVKM.

The V gene is TRBV7-3, the J gene TRBJ1-3, with 9 nucleotides matching TRBD1. CDR1 and CDR2 (germline): SGHTA, FQGTGA. This CDR3 has 17 residues. The junction had 11 bases not matched to a gene; V was cut back by 4 bases and J by 4 bases. This CDR3 reads CASSSPPPGQGGNTIYF. DNA of the CDR3: TGTGCCAGCAGCTCCCCTCCTCCGGGACAGGGAGGAAACACCATATATTTT. The full variable domain, completed using reference TRBV7-3 and TRBJ1-3, is GAGVSQTPSNKVTEKGKYVELRCDPISGHTALYWYRQSLGQGPEFLIYFQGTGAADDSGLPNDRFFAVRPEGSVSTLKIQRTERGDSAVYLCASSSPPPGQGGNTIYFGEGSWLTVV.

This clonotype has at least ten counts. The rearrangement uses TRBV29-1 and TRBJ2-2; D is perhaps TRBD2 (7 bases). V lost 7 bases and J lost 0, with 12 bases in between. Germline CDR1 is SQVTM and CDR2 is ANQGSEA. The CDR3 covers 14 residues. CDR3 region: CSAKGGPNTGELFF. CDR3 nucleotides: TGCAGCGCAAAGGGGGGGCCGAACACCGGGGAGCTGTTTTTT.

The rearrangement links TRBV18 to TRBJ2-7; 9 bases align to TRBD1. Germline loops: CDR1 KGHSH, CDR2 LQKENI. The CDR3 covers 16 residues. The V and J ends lost 2 bases and 3 bases, in that order; junction bases with no gene match: 8. The CDR3 reads CASSPNMGTGFYEQYF. CDR3 DNA sequence: TGTGCCAGCTCACCAAATATGGGGACAGGGTTCTACGAGCAGTACTTC.

The V gene is TRBV9, the J gene TRBJ2-3; D is possibly TRBD2 (5 bases). The germline V and J ends were trimmed by 4 bases and 13 bases, with 19 bases remaining between them. CDR1 SGDLS and CDR2 YYNGEE come from the germline V gene. CDR3 size: 13 residues. CDR3 sequence reads: CASSIEDWGAEYF. CDR3 in DNA: TGTGCCAGCAGCATCGAGGACTGGGGAGCTGAGTATTTT. The whole variable domain, filled in from reference TRBV9 and TRBJ2-3, reads DSGVTQTPKHLITATGQRVTLRCSPRSGDLSVYWYQQSLDQGLQFLIQYYNGEERAKGNILERFSAQQFPDLHSELNLSSLELGDSALYFCASSIEDWGAEYFGPGTRLTVL.

This clonotype was observed at least ten times. CDR3 loop: CAISEVGDQETQYF. CDR3 sequence (DNA): TGTGCCATCAGTGAGGTGGGGGACCAAGAGACCCAGTACTTC. The chain joins TRBV10-3 to TRBJ2-5; the D gene could be TRBD1 or TRBD2 (5 bases each). This CDR3 spans 14 amino acids. Germline V gene data show CDR1 as ENHRY and CDR2 as SYGVKD. V lost 2 bases and J 0 bases, leaving 7 bases between the germline ends.